The rows below give T cell receptor beta chains drawn from one sample of a study of T cells after yellow fever vaccination. Via MiXCR, TCRdb re-called the 5' RACE reads, giving one row per CDR3 protein. The sample has roughly 250,000 distinct CDR3 sequences; 10% to 15% are singletons. The sample in question was CD4+ T cells sorted from PBMCs, obtained 45 days after the yellow fever booster vaccination. Source of these receptors: a man aged 30 to 45 who received the YFV17D yellow fever vaccine. The conserved cysteine and the conserved F or W are not part of the CDR3 here.

j_call	v_call	cdr3_aa
TRBJ2-1	TRBV20-1	SAMQREPYNEQF
TRBJ2-1	TRBV20-1	SAPTGGSEQF
TRBJ1-4	TRBV20-1	SAPDRVSTNEKLF
TRBJ2-3	TRBV11-3	ASSVGPTDTQY
TRBJ2-1	TRBV29-1	SVDGPREQF
TRBJ2-7	TRBV12-3/TRBV12-4	ASSEPPGHES
TRBJ2-4	TRBV5-1	ASSLEPGRALSVKNIQY
TRBJ2-1	TRBV5-1	ASSLGGIGKQF
TRBJ2-4	TRBV20-1	SARDQQGAKNIQY
TRBJ2-3	TRBV5-1	ASSLLAGAPTDTQY
TRBJ2-5	TRBV11-2	ASSLRLASMETHY
TRBJ2-6	TRBV7-2	ASSASTGAGANVLT
TRBJ2-3	TRBV9	ASSKRTDTQY
TRBJ2-3	TRBV5-1	ASSLGASTSSDTQY
TRBJ2-7	TRBV5-1	ASSLSGSRAYEQY
TRBJ2-1	TRBV20-1	SASYPGLNYNEQF
TRBJ1-1	TRBV28	ASSSSITEAF
TRBJ2-2	TRBV12-3/TRBV12-4	ASSSINPGELF
TRBJ2-5	TRBV20-1	SARPDRVVGETQY
TRBJ2-1	TRBV7-2	ASSSSVRDYNEQF
TRBJ2-7	TRBV7-2	ASSLVSGDVEQY
TRBJ2-3	TRBV18	ASSPTLEVADTQY
TRBJ2-3	TRBV7-2	ASSLASSTDTQY
TRBJ2-3	TRBV12-3/TRBV12-4	ASSLRGQGSDTQY
TRBJ2-2	TRBV15	ATSRKAGAGELF
TRBJ2-1	TRBV5-1	ASSLVETPGNEQF
TRBJ2-5	TRBV30	AWKGTGGETQY
TRBJ2-3	TRBV24-1	ATSDNAEYTDTQY
TRBJ2-7	TRBV9	ASSVSWTDGVQY
TRBJ2-7	TRBV21-1	ASSIGTSYEQY
TRBJ2-1	TRBV6-6	ASSYSDREQF
TRBJ1-1	TRBV12-3/TRBV12-4	ASSLGRPHTEAF
TRBJ1-1	TRBV29-1	SVGRGGANTEAF
TRBJ2-3	TRBV5-1	ASSWEESTDTQY
TRBJ1-1	TRBV5-6	ASSRDYGAF
TRBJ2-1	TRBV12-3/TRBV12-4	ASSPIAGGSYNEQF
TRBJ2-7	TRBV5-1	ASSTGQGVDEQY
TRBJ2-3	TRBV18	ASSPRGLTDTQY
TRBJ2-1	TRBV7-6	ASSFRSGWDEKF